The 11 T cell receptor beta chains below come from one sample, sequenced in a study of tumor-infiltrating lymphocytes in oesophageal squamous cell carcinoma. TCRdb fed the PCR reads into MiXCR, producing one record per CDR3 protein. The sample yields over 15,000 distinct CDR3 sequences, nearly 45% seen once. The sample consisted of esophageal tumor tissue. All receptors come from a male donor with esophageal squamous cell carcinoma.

This clonotype came up a few times. This chain connects TRBV7-2 to TRBJ2-3; possibly TRBD2 for D (5 bases). Trimming removed 0 bases from V and 6 bases from J, with 16 bases in between. The CDR3 consists of 16 residues. Germline V gene data show CDR1 as SGHTA and CDR2 as FQGNSA. CDR3 coding DNA: TGTGCCAGCAGCTTAGCGCTAAGCTTCGGGGAGGATACGCAGTATTTT. It yields the protein CASSLALSFGEDTQYF.

The rearrangement joins TRBV6-1 to TRBJ2-5; the match to TRBD1 covers 7 bases. CDR3 length: 14 residues. The trim removed 6 bases at V and 2 bases at J, leaving 6 bases unmatched. Germline CDR1 reads MNHNS; CDR2 reads SASEGT. The CDR3 nucleotides are TGTGCCAGCAGACCGGGACAGAATCAAGAGACCCAGTACTTC. Translated: CASRPGQNQETQYF.

This clonotype is medium-sized. J is TRBJ2-3 and V is TRBV7-9; D call uncertain. The CDR3 sequence is 14 residues long. V lost 7 bases to trimming and J lost 0 bases, with 11 bases between them. Germline CDR1 reads SEHNR; CDR2 reads FQNEAQ (reference sequence). The CDR3 bases are TGTGCCAGCAACCCGACAAGTAGCACAGATACGCAGTATTTT. Translation: CASNPTSSTDTQYF.

The rearrangement links TRBV27 to TRBJ2-4, with D possibly called TRBD1 or TRBD2 (5 bases each). The V end lost 6 bases, the J end lost 6 bases, and 18 bases lay between the germline ends. CDR3 length: 15 amino acids. Germline loops: CDR1 MNHEY, CDR2 SMNVEV (reference sequence). CDR3 residues: CASRPGTSSINIQYF. CDR3 DNA sequence: TGTGCCAGCAGGCCCGGGACCTCATCGATAAACATTCAGTACTTC.

The chain uses TRBV9 and TRBJ2-1; TRBD2 matches 8 bases. The DNA end favors TRBJ2-5, so the J call may be wrong. The length of the CDR3 is 15 residues. The V gene's germline CDR1 is SGDLS and CDR2 YYNGEE. CDR3 in amino acids: CASSVSGGPGETQYF. The CDR3 region has the DNA TGTGCCAGCAGCGTATCGGGGGGGCCGGGAGAGACCCAGTACTTC.

This clonotype was seen many times. V usage is TRBV19 and J usage is TRBJ2-5; 8 bases match TRBD1. The J call is uncertain, as TRBJ2-7 better fits the DNA end. The CDR3 runs to 15 residues. In germline, CDR1 is LNHDA, CDR2 SQIVND (reference sequence). This chain's CDR3 is CASSVLTGGGYEQYF. Here the CDR3 DNA reads TGTGCCAGTAGTGTCTTAACAGGGGGAGGCTACGAGCAGTACTTC.

V gene TRBV10-3 combines with J gene TRBJ2-1; 8 nucleotides line up with TRBD1. Germline assignment: CDR1 ENHRY and CDR2 SYGVKD. The CDR3 length is 16 residues. With V trimmed by 4 bases and J by 1 base, 6 bases remained unmatched. The CDR3 nucleotides are TGTGCCATCAGTGCTGGCAGGGGGCTGTCCTACAATGAGCAGTTCTTC. Protein: CAISAGRGLSYNEQFF.

The genes are TRBV7-2 and TRBJ2-3; possibly TRBD1 for D (5 bases). Looked up from germline, CDR1 is SGHTA and CDR2 is FQGNSA. The length of the CDR3 is 13 residues. Trimming took 7 bases from V and 1 from J, leaving 9 bases between them. CDR3 sequence (DNA): TGTGCCAGCACCCTCAGGGGCACAGATACGCAGTATTTT. Its translation is CASTLRGTDTQYF.

Ten or more counts support this clonotype. This chain uses TRBV6-1 with TRBJ2-4; D remains ambiguous. The CDR3 length is 11 residues. CDR1 is MNHNS, CDR2 SASEGT, per germline. The V end was cut by 7 bases, the J end by 1 base, with 2 bases between. CDR3 region: CASTAKNIQYF. DNA for the CDR3: TGTGCCAGCACCGCCAAAAACATTCAGTACTTC.

The genes are TRBV28 and TRBJ2-7; D not resolved. The V end was cut by 5 bases, the J end by 0 bases, with 8 bases between. The CDR3 totals 13 residues. Per germline, CDR1 MDHEN and CDR2 SYDVKM. This CDR3 reads CASSPQSSYEQYF. The DNA for the CDR3 is TGTGCCAGCAGTCCCCAGAGCTCCTACGAGCAGTACTTC.

The chain joins TRBV7-3 to TRBJ2-6; the D gene is possibly TRBD1 (5 bases). The J call is in doubt because the DNA end fits TRBJ2-1 better. The CDR3 is made up of 13 amino acids. CDR1 and CDR2 from the germline V gene are SGHTA and FQGTGA. The CDR3 loop reads CASSLSFQGEQFF. The CDR3 region has the DNA TGTGCCAGCAGCTTATCATTTCAGGGTGAGCAGTTCTTC.